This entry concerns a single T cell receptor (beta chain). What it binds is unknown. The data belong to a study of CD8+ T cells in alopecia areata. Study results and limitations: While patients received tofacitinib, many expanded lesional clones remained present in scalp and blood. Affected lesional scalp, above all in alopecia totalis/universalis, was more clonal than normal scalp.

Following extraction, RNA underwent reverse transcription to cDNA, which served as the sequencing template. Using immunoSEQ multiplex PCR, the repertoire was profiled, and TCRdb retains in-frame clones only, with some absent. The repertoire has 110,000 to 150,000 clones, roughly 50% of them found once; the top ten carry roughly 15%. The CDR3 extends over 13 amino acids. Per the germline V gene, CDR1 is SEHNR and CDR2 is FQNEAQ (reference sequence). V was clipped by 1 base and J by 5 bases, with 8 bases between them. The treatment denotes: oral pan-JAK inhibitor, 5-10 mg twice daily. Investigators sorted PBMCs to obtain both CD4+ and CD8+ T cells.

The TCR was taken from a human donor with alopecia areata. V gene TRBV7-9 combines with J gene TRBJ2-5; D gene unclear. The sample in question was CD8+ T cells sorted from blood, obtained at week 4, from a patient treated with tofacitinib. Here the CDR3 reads CASSLGDFETQYF. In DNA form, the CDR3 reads TGTGCCAGCAGCTTAGGAGATTTCGAGACCCAGTACTTC.